The present T cell receptor (beta chain) was sequenced within a study of blood T cell repertoires in COVID-19. Looking at the study overall: Acute-phase and convalescent COVID-19 samples originated in the United States, Italy and Spain. Sources were T cells, B-cell-depleted T cells, or PBMCs; the material itself was cDNA or gDNA.

Unmatched junction bases numbered 7, after V lost 7 bases and J lost 5 bases. The CDR3 has 13 amino acids. CDR1 is MNHEY and CDR2 is SVGAGI in the germline V gene. As originally analysed: Estimation of nucleated cell counts was performed using reference gene primer amplification. Libraries were prepared by immunoSEQ multiplex PCR; TCRdb keeps only in-frame clonotypes and omits some of them. The V and J calls and clone size were taken over from that table, and D and trimming were inferred from the DNA. The sample holds 400,000 to 450,000 clones, roughly 89% seen once. This receptor was taken from a woman aged 25 to 39 with active or convalescent COVID-19. The sample comprised peripheral blood. The gene calls are TRBV6-5 and TRBJ1-2, with 7 bases matching TRBD1. CDR3 sequence reads: CASMEDRSYGYTF. CDR3 DNA: TGTGCCAGCATGGAGGACAGGTCATATGGCTACACCTTC.